This TCR beta chain was obtained from a study of T-cell reconstitution after alpha-beta-depleted transplantation in children. Unique molecular identifiers were used to barcode this TCRbeta library. TCRdb passed the PCR reads through MiXCR, listing each CDR3 protein once. The table includes 440,000 or so distinct CDR3 sequences, about 45% detected once. The germline gives CDR1 DFQATT, CDR2 SNEGSKA (reference sequence). The length of the CDR3 is 15 residues. The ends lost 0 bases at V and 1 base at J; junction bases unmatched: 0. Study outcomes and limitations: Surviving recipient T cells and thymic progenitors underlay high day-60 TCRbeta diversity in some patients. Newly made T cells mostly supplied T-cell counts and diversity one year after transplant. Roughly two months post-transplant, alpha-beta T cells reportedly originated from several hundred graft clones that had expanded.

This clonotype was seen a handful of times. What it recognizes is unknown. The sample here was PBMCs, taken before TCRalphabeta/CD19-depleted stem cell transplant. The clonotype was recovered from a girl aged 2-10 years with aplastic anemia, due to receive a stem cell transplant. V and J are TRBV20-1 and TRBJ2-7; 13 nucleotides line up with TRBD2. CDR3 coding DNA: TGCAGTGCTAGAGAGGGACTAGCGGGATCCTACGAGCAGTACTTC. Translated: CSAREGLAGSYEQYF.